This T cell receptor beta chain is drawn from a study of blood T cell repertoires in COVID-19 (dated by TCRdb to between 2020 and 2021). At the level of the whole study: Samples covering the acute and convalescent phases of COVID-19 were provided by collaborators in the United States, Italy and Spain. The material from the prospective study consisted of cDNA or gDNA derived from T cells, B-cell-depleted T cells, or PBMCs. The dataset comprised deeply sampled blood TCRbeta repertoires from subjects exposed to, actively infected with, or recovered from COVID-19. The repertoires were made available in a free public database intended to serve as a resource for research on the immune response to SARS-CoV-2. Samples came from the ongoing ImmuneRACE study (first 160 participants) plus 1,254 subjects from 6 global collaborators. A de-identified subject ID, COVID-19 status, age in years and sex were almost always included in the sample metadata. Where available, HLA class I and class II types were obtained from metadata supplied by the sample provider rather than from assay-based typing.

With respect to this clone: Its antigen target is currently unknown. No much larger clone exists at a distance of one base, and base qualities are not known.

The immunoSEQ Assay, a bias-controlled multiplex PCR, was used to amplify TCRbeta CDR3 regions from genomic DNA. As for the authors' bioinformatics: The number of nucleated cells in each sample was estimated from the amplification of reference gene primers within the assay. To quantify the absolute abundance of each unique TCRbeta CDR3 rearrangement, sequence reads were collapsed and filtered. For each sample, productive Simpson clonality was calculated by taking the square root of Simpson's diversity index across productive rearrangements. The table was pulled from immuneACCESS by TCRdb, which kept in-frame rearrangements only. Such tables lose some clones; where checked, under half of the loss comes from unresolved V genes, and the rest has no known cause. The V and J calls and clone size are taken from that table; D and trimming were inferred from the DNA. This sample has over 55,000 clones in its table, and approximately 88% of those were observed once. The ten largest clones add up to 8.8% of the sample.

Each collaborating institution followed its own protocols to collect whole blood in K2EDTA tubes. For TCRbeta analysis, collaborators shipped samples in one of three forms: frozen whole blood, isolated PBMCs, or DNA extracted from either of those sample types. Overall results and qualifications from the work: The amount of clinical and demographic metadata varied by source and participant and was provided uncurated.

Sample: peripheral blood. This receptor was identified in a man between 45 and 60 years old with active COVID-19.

The CDR3 amino acid sequence is: CASSLGDRGTNTEAFF. In nucleotide form, the sequence is TGTGCCAGCAGCTTAGGAGACAGGGGAACGAACACTGAAGCTTTCTTT. The V and J segments used are TRBV11-2 and TRBJ1-1, and TRBD1 aligns with 8 junction nucleotides. The CDR3, from cysteine to phenylalanine, totals 16 residues. Only CDR3 DNA is held: 48 bases, read in frame from base 1. For this chain, trimming is 1 base at the V end and 1 base at the J end, and the number of junction bases without a gene match is 5. CDR1 and CDR2, per the germline V gene, are SGHAT and FQNNGV.